The clone carrying this TCR beta chain was observed many times. The antigen remains undetermined. The data belong to a study of neurological immune-mediated disorders. As to time point: technical triplicate 3. The unsorted libraries originated from 2 million PBMCs kept at -80 C. Notes on the study in general: The absence of any CDR3 amino acid sequence shared by expanded clones across subjects suggests that repertoires were private in all groups. The greatest TCR clonal expansion appeared in HTLV-1-associated myelopathy and the smallest, falling below healthy controls, in multiple sclerosis.

Each TCR transcript was tagged with a 10-nucleotide random UMI during 5'RACE. Each CDR3 protein is one row after TCRdb ran MiXCR on the 5' RACE reads. In the table there are nearly 45,000 distinct CDR3 sequences, about a fifth of which are singletons. The clonotype comes from a man aged 55 to 70 with HTLV-1-associated myelopathy (HAM/TSP). Sequenced sample: PBMCs.

CDR3 nucleotides: TGTGCCAGCAGCTTAGGTGCTGTTGATAGCGGACAAGAGACCCAGTACTTC. This encodes CASSLGAVDSGQETQYF. The genes are TRBV7-2 and TRBJ2-5; possible D gene TRBD2, 6 bases. CDR1 and CDR2 from the germline V gene are SGHTA and FQGNSA. Trimming removed 1 base from V and 2 bases from J, with 17 bases in between. The CDR3 loop spans 17 amino acids.